This T cell receptor beta chain emerged from a study of response to subunit inactivated influenza vaccine. Findings and limits, study-wide: After each seasonal influenza vaccination, few new T cells are recruited, the authors suggested.

From the RT-PCR reads, TCRdb called clonotypes with MiXCR, one entry per CDR3 protein. This sample has under 550,000 distinct CDR3 sequences, with less than 8% found just once. Of note for this clonotype: Its antigen is undetermined.

Looked up from germline, CDR1 is SGHTA and CDR2 is FQGNSA. This CDR3 is 14 amino acids long. The V end was cut by 0 bases, the J end by 7 bases, with 10 bases between. V is TRBV7-2 and J is TRBJ2-1, with D perhaps matching TRBD2 (5 bases). The receptor was isolated from a man aged 50-75 years who received an inactivated influenza vaccine. The specimen comprised PBMCs from blood, sampled less than 30 months after vaccination. CDR3 amino acids: CASSLASERNEQFF. The CDR3 region has the DNA TGTGCCAGCAGCTTAGCTAGCGAGAGGAATGAGCAGTTCTTC.